The 24 T cell receptor beta chains listed next were all sequenced from one sample in a study of vaccination and CD4 T cells after COVID-19. Sample treatment: roughly 10-day PBMC culture with coronavirus spike peptide pools or control peptides (ViraFEST assay). Cultured CD4+ T-cell DNA underwent Oncomine TCR Beta short-read sequencing. TCRdb reprocessed the PCR reads with MiXCR, giving one entry per CDR3 protein. The table has some 13,000 distinct CDR3 sequences, 25% to 30% seen once. These receptors are not linked to any known antigen. The sample comprised CD4+ T cells from blood, cultured in vitro. These receptors all stem from a human donor who had recovered from COVID-19.

This chain joins TRBV12-3 or TRBV12-4 and TRBJ1-1; 7 nucleotides align to TRBD1. Germline trimming cut 7 bases from V and 0 bases from J; bases unmatched to any gene: 11. The CDR3 is made up of 16 amino acids. The CDR3 region is CASTGTANLVNTEAFF. The CDR3 nucleotides are TGTGCCAGCACCGGGACAGCAAACTTAGTGAACACTGAAGCTTTCTTT.

The J gene is TRBJ1-2, the V gene TRBV7-9; D not certain. The CDR3 covers 13 residues. Germline lookup yields CDR1 SEHNR and CDR2 FQNEAQ (reference sequence). Trimming shortened V by 4 bases and J by 5 bases, and 11 bases separated the two germline ends. CDR3 in amino acids: CASSSQGRYGYTF. The DNA for the CDR3 is TGTGCCAGCAGCTCCCAAGGTCGGTATGGCTACACCTTC.

This clonotype occurred once. The CDR3 end shows no conserved phenylalanine or tryptophan, and so a read error is likely. The gene calls are TRBV7-2 and TRBJ2-3; no firm D call. Germline CDR1 reads SGHTA; CDR2 reads FQGNSA. Deletions cut 2 bases from V and 4 bases from J, with 10 bases between. This CDR3 spans 14 amino acids. The CDR3 bases are TGTGCCAGCAGCTTACTGGGCTACGCAGATACGCAGTATCTT. This encodes CASSLLGYADTQYL.

There are a few counts of this clonotype. J is TRBJ1-5 and V is TRBV7-2; 7 bases match TRBD1. V gave up 3 bases and J gave up 2 bases; unmatched junction bases: 1. CDR3 size: 14 residues. Germline V gene lookup returns CDR1 SGHTA and CDR2 FQGNSA. The CDR3 nucleotides read TGTGCCAGCAGCTTGGGGACAGGCAATCAGCCCCAGCATTTT. The encoded protein is CASSLGTGNQPQHF.

This clonotype has more than one count but fewer than ten. V and J are TRBV30 and TRBJ1-3; D not resolved. Germline V gene lookup returns CDR1 GTSNPN and CDR2 SVGIG (reference sequence). The CDR3 covers 11 residues. Deletions cut 0 bases from V and 11 bases from J, with 8 bases between. CDR3 protein: CAWSVTGPIYF. The CDR3 nucleotides are TGTGCCTGGAGTGTAACGGGCCCCATATATTTT. Variable domain in full (rest from reference TRBV30 and TRBJ1-3): SQTIHQWPATLVQPVGSPLSLECTVEGTSNPNLYWYRQAAGRGLQLLFYSVGIGQISSEVPQNLSASRPQDRQFILSSKKLLLSDSGFYLCAWSVTGPIYFGEGSWLTVV.

The V call is TRBV2, the J call TRBJ2-7, with a tentative D call TRBD2 (7 bases). Germline values: CDR1 SNHLY, CDR2 FYNNEI. This CDR3 spans 15 amino acids. V lost 2 bases and J 2 bases, leaving 13 bases between the germline ends. As DNA, the CDR3 is TGTGCCAGCAGTGAATCTAGGGGGGGACCCTACGAGCAGTACTTC. The encoded protein is CASSESRGGPYEQYF.

This clonotype has a handful of counts. The rearrangement uses TRBV2 and TRBJ2-7; 9 bases agree with TRBD1. With 6 bases clipped from V and 7 bases from J, the junction kept 4 bases outside the gene matches. The CDR3 is 12 amino acids. CDR1 SNHLY and CDR2 FYNNEI come from the germline V gene. CDR3: CASRTGGWEQYF. CDR3 coding DNA: TGTGCCAGCAGGACAGGGGGATGGGAGCAGTACTTC.

The chain is built from TRBV7-9 and TRBJ1-2; the match to TRBD1 covers 7 bases. The germline V gene encodes CDR1 SEHNR and CDR2 FQNEAQ (reference sequence). V lost 3 bases to trimming and J lost 4 bases; unmatched junction nucleotides: 2. The CDR3 is 13 amino acids. This CDR3 is CASSLGQSYGYTF. DNA of the CDR3: TGTGCCAGCAGCTTGGGACAGAGCTATGGCTACACCTTC.

By frequency in the sample, this clonotype is medium-sized. This rearrangement joins TRBV11-1 to TRBJ1-1, with D uncertain. CDR3 length equals 15 residues. V was trimmed by 2 bases and J by 2 bases, leaving 12 bases between them. CDR1 is SGHAT and CDR2 is FQDESV in the germline V gene (reference sequence). CDR3 coding DNA: TGTGCCAGCAGCTTAACTACAGACGAAAACACTGAAGCTTTCTTT. Protein product: CASSLTTDENTEAFF.

The chain links TRBV12-3 or TRBV12-4 to TRBJ1-1; maybe TRBD1 (5 bases). This CDR3 contains 12 residues. Trimming pared 3 bases from V and 6 bases from J, leaving 8 bases between. CDR3: CASSFRDAEAFF. The CDR3 DNA sequence: TGTGCCAGCAGTTTCCGGGACGCTGAAGCTTTCTTT.

This clonotype was observed a few times. This chain joins TRBV6-5 and TRBJ1-2; D unclear. The germline gives CDR1 MNHEY, CDR2 SVGAGI. The ends were cut back, 2 bases at V and 2 bases at J, with 6 bases in the middle. The CDR3 is 13 residues long. Here the CDR3 reads CASSYGQNYGYTF. The CDR3 DNA sequence: TGTGCCAGCAGTTACGGCCAGAACTATGGCTACACCTTC.

J is TRBJ1-1 and V is TRBV7-2; D is unclear. Germline V gene sequence: CDR1 SGHTA, CDR2 FQGNSA. V was shortened by 4 bases and J by 0 bases, with 6 bases between the two germline ends. The CDR3 consists of 13 residues. The DNA of the CDR3 is TGTGCCAGCAGCTCTACAGTGAACACTGAAGCTTTCTTT. Translated, it gives CASSSTVNTEAFF.

The chain couples TRBV20-1 to TRBJ1-1; D is undetermined. V lost 3 bases to trimming and J lost 1 base, with 12 bases between them. CDR1 and CDR2 from the germline V gene are DFQATT and SNEGSKA (reference sequence). The CDR3 contains 14 residues. In nucleotides, the CDR3 is TGCAGTGCTAGGAAGAGCACAGCGAACACTGAAGCTTTCTTT. Its protein is CSARKSTANTEAFF.

The V call is TRBV6-2 or TRBV6-3, the J call TRBJ1-2, with D perhaps matching TRBD1 (6 bases). Germline values: CDR1 MNHEY, CDR2 SVGEGT. Deletions cut 4 bases from V and 4 bases from J, with 13 bases between. The CDR3 consists of 14 residues. In DNA form, the CDR3 reads TGTGCCAGCAGTTGGGGCAGAGGGGGCTATGGCTACACCTTC. It yields the protein CASSWGRGGYGYTF.

This clonotype occurred a few times. The chain recombines TRBV5-5 with TRBJ1-6; TRBD1 agrees at 7 bases. This CDR3 is 15 amino acids long. The V gene end was trimmed by 1 base and the J gene end by 7 bases; junction bases not matched to a gene: 5. Looked up from germline, CDR1 is SGHKS and CDR2 is YYEKEE (reference sequence). CDR3 in amino acids: CASSLTGVDNSPLHF. The CDR3 DNA reads as TGTGCCAGCAGCTTGACAGGGGTCGACAATTCACCCCTCCACTTT.

By share of the sample, this clonotype is medium-sized. The V call is TRBV19, the J call TRBJ1-2; the D is unclear. The germline V gene encodes CDR1 LNHDA and CDR2 SQIVND (reference sequence). The CDR3 loop spans 16 amino acids. V was clipped by 4 bases and J by 2 bases, with 17 bases between them. The CDR3 bases are TGTGCCAGTAGTAAAGGCGCCCAGTGGCAGAACTATGGCTACACCTTC. It specifies CASSKGAQWQNYGYTF.

This clonotype was seen only a few times. The J gene is TRBJ2-5, the V gene TRBV19; 7 positions match TRBD1. Trimming cost V 2 bases and J 5 bases; bases outside gene matches: 8. CDR3 length: 15 residues. In germline, CDR1 is LNHDA, CDR2 SQIVND (reference sequence). CDR3 DNA: TGTGCCAGTAGTATACAGACAGGGCAGTGGGAGACCCAGTACTTC. This encodes CASSIQTGQWETQYF.

This CDR3 is CATTAAVEGSYEQYF. The CDR3 region has the DNA TGTGCCACCACCGCGGCGGTGGAGGGCTCCTACGAGCAGTACTTC. The rearrangement links TRBV24-1 to TRBJ2-7, with D tentatively TRBD2 (6 bases). This CDR3 is 15 amino acids long. The V and J ends lost 8 bases and 0 bases respectively, with 16 bases between them. CDR1 and CDR2 from the germline V gene are KGHDR and SFDVKD.

The rearrangement links TRBV3-1 to TRBJ1-2; tentatively, D is TRBD1 (6 bases). With 0 bases removed from V and 2 bases from J, the gap between germline ends came to 10 bases. Germline V CDR1 and CDR2: LGHDT, YNNKEL (reference sequence). The CDR3 runs to 15 residues. In nucleotides, the CDR3 is TGTGCCAGCAGCCAAGAAGGGGGGCGAAACTATGGCTACACCTTC. It yields the protein CASSQEGGRNYGYTF.

CDR3 in amino acids: CASSPRQTGNTIYF. Here the CDR3 DNA reads TGTGCCAGCAGCCCCCGGCAGACTGGAAACACCATATATTTT. The genes are TRBV6-1 and TRBJ1-3; unclear D gene. The CDR3 is 14 residues long. The V gene lost 6 bases and the J gene lost 2 bases, with 11 bases spanning the gap. Germline V gene data show CDR1 as MNHNS and CDR2 as SASEGT.

The chain links TRBV4-1 to TRBJ1-5; no definite D call. V was cut by 1 base and J by 0 bases, with 7 bases left in between. The CDR3 sequence is 15 residues long. In germline, CDR1 is MGHRA, CDR2 YSYEKL. The CDR3 DNA sequence: TGCGCCAGCAGCCAAGTACCTTGTAGCAATCAGCCCCAGCATTTT. The encoded protein is CASSQVPCSNQPQHF.

The rearrangement joins TRBV5-6 to TRBJ2-5; perhaps TRBD2 as D (6 bases). The V end was cut by 0 bases, the J end by 2 bases, with 11 bases between. The germline CDR1 and CDR2 sequences are SGHDT and YYEEEE. The CDR3 consists of 15 residues. In DNA, the CDR3 is TGTGCCAGCAGCTTGGGGGTGGGGGGTCAAGAGACCCAGTACTTC. Its protein product is CASSLGVGGQETQYF.

This clonotype occurred a few times. The chain combines TRBV19 with TRBJ2-2; 8 nucleotides agree with TRBD1. This CDR3 spans 16 amino acids. Germline V gene lookup returns CDR1 LNHDA and CDR2 SQIVND (reference sequence). Losses at the gene ends were 5 bases for V and 1 base for J; bases not matched to a gene: 6. In DNA, the CDR3 is TGTGCCAGTAGTGCCCCCGGGACAGGGAACACCGGGGAGCTGTTTTTT. Encoded protein: CASSAPGTGNTGELFF. The full variable domain, rest sourced from reference TRBV19 and TRBJ2-2, is DGGITQSPKYLFRKEGQNVTLSCEQNLNHDAMYWYRQDPGQGLRLIYYSQIVNDFQKGDIAEGYSVSREKKESFPLTVTSAQKNPTAFYLCASSAPGTGNTGELFFGEGSRLTVL.

V usage is TRBV19 and J usage is TRBJ2-5; D possibly uses TRBD1 or TRBD2 (6 bases each). The germline V gene has CDR1 LNHDA and CDR2 SQIVND (reference sequence). The CDR3 sequence is 15 residues long. V gave up 3 bases and J gave up 2 bases, with 13 bases separating them. CDR3 sequence: CASSMGGPRQETQYF. The CDR3 nucleotides are TGTGCCAGTAGTATGGGGGGCCCGAGGCAAGAGACCCAGTACTTC.